Listed here are 13 T cell receptor beta chains from one sample, sequenced in a study of follicular helper T cells after annual influenza vaccination. Measured with immunoSEQ multiplex PCR; TCRdb has only the in-frame clones, and not every one. The sample records over 10,000 clones, about 80% being singletons. The time point: 2015-2016 season, pre-vaccination. The material was CXCR5+ CD38- circulating T follicular helper cells from blood, obtained on the day of influenza vaccination. Subset given: circulating Tfh, non-naive CD4+CXCR5+PD-1+ (ICOS+CD38+ or ICOS-CD38-). The receptors derive from an adult who received the influenza vaccine.

This chain uses TRBV7-8 with TRBJ2-5; 11 bases are a match to TRBD2. Looked up from germline, CDR1 is SGHVS and CDR2 is FQNEAQ. The CDR3 spans 16 residues. Trimming took 4 bases from V and 3 from J; bases not matched to a gene: 7. CDR3 DNA sequence: TGTGCCAGCAGCTCCAGACTAGCGGGGACCAAAGAGACCCAGTACTTC. Amino acid sequence: CASSSRLAGTKETQYF.

The chain couples TRBV15 to TRBJ1-5, with D hard to call. The germline gives CDR1 LNHNV, CDR2 YYDKDF (reference sequence). This CDR3 region has 13 residues. V gave up 0 bases and J gave up 11 bases, with 11 bases separating them. CDR3 bases: TGTGCCACCAGCAGAGATACGGGCGGGTCCCAGCATTTT. It encodes CATSRDTGGSQHF.

The chain joins TRBV5-1 to TRBJ2-1; the D gene could be TRBD1 or TRBD2 (6 bases each). Germline V gives CDR1 SGHRS, CDR2 YFSETQ. The V gene lost 0 bases and the J gene lost 5 bases, with 9 bases spanning the gap. The CDR3 extends over 14 amino acids. CDR3 region: CASSLGGAHNEQFF. CDR3 nucleotides: TGCGCCAGCAGCTTGGGGGGGGCCCACAATGAGCAGTTCTTC.

V gene TRBV10-2 combines with J gene TRBJ2-7; 11 bases line up with TRBD1. Trimming removed 9 bases from V and 6 bases from J; junction bases left unmatched: 10. This CDR3 is built from 14 residues. The V gene's germline CDR1 is WSHSY and CDR2 SAAADI. CDR3 DNA: TGCGCCAGTCGGGGTTTCGGGACAGGGGGCGAGCAGTACTTC. Its protein product is CASRGFGTGGEQYF.

This clone was picked up a small number of times. The rearrangement joins TRBV19 to TRBJ2-4; TRBD1 matches 7 bases. CDR3 length: 15 amino acids. Germline values: CDR1 LNHDA, CDR2 SQIVND (reference sequence). V shed 5 bases and J 0 bases; nucleotides not matched to a gene: 4. The CDR3 DNA follows: TGTGCCAGTAGTGAAGGGGGCGGAGCCAAAAACATTCAGTACTTC. It translates to CASSEGGGAKNIQYF.

This clone has a single count. The chain uses TRBV11-3 and TRBJ2-1, with a possible D match to TRBD2 (6 bases). Trimming removed 5 bases from V and 2 bases from J, with 13 bases in between. The CDR3 sequence is 15 residues long. Germline loops: CDR1 SGHNT, CDR2 YENEEA. The CDR3 is CASSPEAGAYNEQFF. CDR3 bases: TGTGCCAGCAGCCCAGAAGCGGGTGCCTACAATGAGCAGTTCTTC.

The genes are TRBV28 and TRBJ1-3; D is perhaps TRBD1 (6 bases). Germline V gene sequence: CDR1 MDHEN, CDR2 SYDVKM. V dropped 6 bases and J dropped 3 bases, with 12 bases sitting between them. There are 14 residues in the CDR3. The chain's CDR3 is CASRAGAYGNTIYF. In nucleotides, the CDR3 is TGTGCCAGCAGGGCAGGGGCATATGGAAACACCATATATTTT.

CDR3 protein: CASSFGPRDQPQHF. The CDR3 region has the DNA TGTGCCAGCAGCTTCGGGCCTAGGGATCAGCCCCAGCATTTT. This chain connects TRBV7-2 to TRBJ1-5; D gene ambiguous. The germline V and J ends were trimmed by 3 bases and 5 bases, with 11 bases remaining between them. The CDR3 spans 14 residues. Germline V lookup: CDR1 SGHTA, CDR2 FQGNSA.

This chain uses TRBV6-5 with TRBJ2-2; 7 nucleotides match TRBD1. Per germline, CDR1 MNHEY and CDR2 SVGAGI. V dropped 6 bases and J dropped 6; count of bases not matched to a gene: 10. This CDR3 region has 15 residues. CDR3: CASSTQGPRPGELFF. The CDR3, as DNA: TGTGCCAGCAGCACACAGGGGCCGCGCCCCGGGGAGCTGTTTTTT.

The V gene is TRBV20-1, the J gene TRBJ2-5; no clear D gene. This CDR3 is 11 amino acids long. Germline CDR1 is DFQATT and CDR2 is SNEGSKA (reference sequence). V dropped 4 bases and J dropped 5 bases, with 8 bases sitting between them. The CDR3 nucleotides read TGCAGTGCTACGATGAGCGAGACCCAGTACTTC. Its protein product is CSATMSETQYF.

The genes are TRBV5-4 and TRBJ1-1; 8 bases agree with TRBD1. CDR3 length: 17 amino acids. Trimming cost V 0 bases and J 0 bases; bases outside gene matches: 7. The germline CDR1 and CDR2 sequences are SGHNT and YYREEE (reference sequence). The CDR3 protein is CASSLGRQGSMNTEAFF. The CDR3 DNA is TGTGCCAGCAGCTTGGGCCGACAGGGGTCAATGAACACTGAAGCTTTCTTT.

CDR3 residues: CASSIGLGGTNTQYF. CDR3 coding DNA: TGTGCCAGTAGTATTGGACTCGGGGGGACAAATACGCAGTATTTT. V gene TRBV19 combines with J gene TRBJ2-3; possible D gene TRBD2, 7 bases. The germline V gene has CDR1 LNHDA and CDR2 SQIVND (reference sequence). The CDR3 extends over 15 amino acids. V gave up 3 bases and J gave up 7 bases, with 17 bases separating them.

The chain carries TRBV7-2 and TRBJ2-5; 9 bases align to TRBD1. The CDR3 runs to 15 residues. CDR1 SGHTA and CDR2 FQGNSA come from the germline V gene. Trimming took 6 bases from V and 3 from J; bases not matched to a gene: 8. The CDR3, as DNA: TGTGCCAGCAGATACCGGGACAGGGAAGAAGAGACCCAGTACTTC. Translation: CASRYRDREEETQYF.